The sequence of this T cell receptor beta chain was determined in a study of naive and memory T cell subsets. General study results and limits: Possibly reflecting memory cells re-expressing CD45RA, a few larger clonotypes occurred in naive repertoires, especially CD8.

The beta constant-region primer was an equimolar mix of two oligonucleotides covering TRBC1 and TRBC2. Nested alpha and beta constant-region primers with the SP2 primer drove four PCR rounds on ligated cDNA. TCRdb reanalysed the UMI-ligation and nested PCR reads using MiXCR and keeps one entry per CDR3 protein. The sample has about 150,000 distinct CDR3 sequences, 22% seen once; the top ten hold about 0.11%. The CDR3 sequence is 13 residues long. Germline V CDR1 and CDR2: SQVTM, ANQGSEA. The V end was cut by 7 bases, the J end by 9 bases, with 20 bases between. This clonotype was recorded only once. Its antigen is still unknown.

The sample comprised naive CD4+ T cells from blood. J is TRBJ2-3 and V is TRBV29-1; unclear D gene. The sequence came from a human donor in good health. This CDR3 reads CSGKMVIVGTQYF. CDR3 sequence (DNA): TGCAGCGGCAAGATGGTGATAGTAGGCACGCAGTATTTT.